This T cell receptor beta chain was sequenced during a study of cytomegalovirus exposure and HLA in healthy donors. Study-level results: When presence/absence was analysed, sequencing depth was taken to be roughly uniform across donors. 87-base-pair reads could not separate some V segments, including TRBV6-2 and TRBV6-3. Among the sequence variants, a highly shared cluster was likely an artifact of sequencing.

About this clone: Its antigen is undetermined.

CDR1 is MNHEY, CDR2 SVGAGI, per germline. This CDR3 comprises 15 residues. The V gene end was trimmed by 5 bases and the J gene end by 7 bases; junction bases not matched to a gene: 9. Primers included in the PCR were 60 Vbeta and 13 Jbeta primers. Some clones are missing from TCRdb's copy, which holds only in-frame ones; the method was immunoSEQ multiplex PCR. The sample lists about 140,000 clones, about 80% occurring once. Sequencing used PBMCs. The V gene is TRBV6-5, the J gene TRBJ1-2; 11 positions match TRBD1. This clonotype originated in a woman aged 40-49 years in good health and CMV-seronegative. CDR3 region: CASSPPGQGAGGYTF. CDR3 nucleotides: TGTGCCAGCAGTCCCCCCGGACAGGGGGCAGGTGGCTACACCTTC.